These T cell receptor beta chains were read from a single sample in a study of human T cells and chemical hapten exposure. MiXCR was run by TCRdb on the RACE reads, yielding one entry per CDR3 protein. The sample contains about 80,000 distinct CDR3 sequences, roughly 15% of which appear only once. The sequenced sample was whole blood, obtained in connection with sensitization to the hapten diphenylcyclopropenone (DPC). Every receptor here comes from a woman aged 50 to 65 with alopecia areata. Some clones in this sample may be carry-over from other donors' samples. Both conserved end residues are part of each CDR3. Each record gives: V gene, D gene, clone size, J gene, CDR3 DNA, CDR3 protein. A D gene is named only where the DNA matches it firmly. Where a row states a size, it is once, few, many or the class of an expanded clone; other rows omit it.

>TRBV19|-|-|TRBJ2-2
TGTGCCAGTAGTACCCGGGGCTCCACCGGGGAGCTGTTTTTT
CASSTRGSTGELFF
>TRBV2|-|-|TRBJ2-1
TGTGCCAGCATTAAATTAACAAATGAGCAGTTCTTC
CASIKLTNEQFF
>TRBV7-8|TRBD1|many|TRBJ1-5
TGTGCCAGCGGACAGGACAATCAGCCCCAGCATTTT
CASGQDNQPQHF
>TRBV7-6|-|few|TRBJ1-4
TGTGCCAGCAGCTTAAGGACGGCTGTCGGCGAAAAACTGTTTTTT
CASSLRTAVGEKLFF
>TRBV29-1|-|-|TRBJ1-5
TGCAGCGTCCGGCTGGCAGCGAATCAGCCCCAGCATTTT
CSVRLAANQPQHF
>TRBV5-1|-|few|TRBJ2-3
TGCGCCAGCAGCTTTGGGGCAGGCACAGATACGCAGTATTTT
CASSFGAGTDTQYF
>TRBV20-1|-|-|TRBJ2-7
TGCAGTGCCAAATTTTCAGGCACCGAGCAGTACTTC
CSAKFSGTEQYF
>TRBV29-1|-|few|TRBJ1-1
TGCAGCGTTGAAGGGTGGGCCCTCGAAGCTTTCTTT
CSVEGWALEAFF
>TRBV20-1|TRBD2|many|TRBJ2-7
TGCAGTGCTAGAGGAAGGGCTAGCGGGAGGGCCTCGAATAAGCAGTACTTC
CSARGRASGRASNKQYF
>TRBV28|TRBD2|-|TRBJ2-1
TGTGCCAGCAGTTTTGCGGGAGAGCGGGATGAGCAGTTCTTC
CASSFAGERDEQFF
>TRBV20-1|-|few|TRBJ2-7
TGCAGTGCTAAAGGTGACCTAAGGGGCTACGAGCAGTACTTC
CSAKGDLRGYEQYF
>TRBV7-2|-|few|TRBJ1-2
TGTGCCAGCAGACCGGACAGTGCAAGACCACATTATGGCTACACCTTC
CASRPDSARPHYGYTF
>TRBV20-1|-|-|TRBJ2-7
TGCAGTGCTAGAGGGGATGCCTACGAGCAGTACTTC
CSARGDAYEQYF
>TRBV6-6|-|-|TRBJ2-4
TGTGCCAGCAGTTACTCGATCGGCAAGGAGTTCATTCAGTACTTC
CASSYSIGKEFIQYF
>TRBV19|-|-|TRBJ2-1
TGTGCCAGTAGTATACCACCCACTGTCGGAAGCTCCTACAATGAGCAGTTCTTC
CASSIPPTVGSSYNEQFF
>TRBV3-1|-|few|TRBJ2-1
TGTGCCAGCAGCCTCCTTAGCGGTTATCCTGAGCAGTTCTTC
CASSLLSGYPEQFF
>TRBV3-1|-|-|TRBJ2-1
TGTGCCAGCAGCCAAGTGATACTGGATGAGCAGTTCTTC
CASSQVILDEQFF
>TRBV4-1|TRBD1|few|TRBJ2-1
TGCGCCAGCAGCCGAAGGGACAGCCAACCGGACAATGAGCAGTTCTTC
CASSRRDSQPDNEQFF
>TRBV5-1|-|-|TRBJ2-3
TGCGCCAGCAGCTTTGCGGTATCCACAGATACGCAGTATTTT
CASSFAVSTDTQYF
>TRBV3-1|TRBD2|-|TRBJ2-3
TGTGCCAGCAGCCGACCCGGACTAGCAGAATCATCCACAGATACGCAGTATTTT
CASSRPGLAESSTDTQYF
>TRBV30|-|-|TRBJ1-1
TGTGCCTGGAGTGTCATGAACACTGAAGCTTTCTTT
CAWSVMNTEAFF
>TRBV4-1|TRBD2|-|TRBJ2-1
TGCGCCAGCAGCCAAGACTGGCGGGAGGAAAATGAGCAGTTCTTC
CASSQDWREENEQFF
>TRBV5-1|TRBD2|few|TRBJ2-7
TGCGCCAGTCGAAGACTAGCTTTTGCGACTGACGAGCAGTACTTC
CASRRLAFATDEQYF
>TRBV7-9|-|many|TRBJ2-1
TGTGCCAGCAGCTCGAAGGATGAGCAGTTCTTC
CASSSKDEQFF
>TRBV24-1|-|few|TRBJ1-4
TGTGCCACCAGTGAGCCAGGAGCCAAAGGTGAAAAACTGTTTTTT
CATSEPGAKGEKLFF
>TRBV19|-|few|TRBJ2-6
TGTGCCAGTAGGGACAGCTCTGGGGCCAACGTCCTGACTTTC
CASRDSSGANVLTF
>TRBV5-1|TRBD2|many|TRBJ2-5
TGCGCCAGCAGCGAGAGGGCTAGCGGGATAAACCAAGAGACCCAGTACTTC
CASSERASGINQETQYF
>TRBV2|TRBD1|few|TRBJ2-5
TGTGCCAGCAGAGACAGGGAAGTGCGGACCCAGTACTTC
CASRDREVRTQYF
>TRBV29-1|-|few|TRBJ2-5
TGCAGCGTTGATCGGCAGGGAGGGACCCAGTACTTC
CSVDRQGGTQYF
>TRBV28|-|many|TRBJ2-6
TGTGCCACTTTAACCGGAGCCTCTGGGGCCAACGTCCTGACTTTC
CATLTGASGANVLTF
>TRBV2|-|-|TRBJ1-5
TGTGCCAGCGGCAGGCCGGGGAATCAGCCCCAGCATTTT
CASGRPGNQPQHF
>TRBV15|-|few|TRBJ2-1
TGTGCCACCAGCAGAGAACAGAGGCCGGAGCAGTTCTTC
CATSREQRPEQFF
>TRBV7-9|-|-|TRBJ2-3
TGTGCCAGCAGCTTAGAGAGTACGCTGTATTTT
CASSLESTLYF
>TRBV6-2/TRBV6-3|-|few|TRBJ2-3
TGTGCCAGCAGTTACTCGACGGTGGGTACGCAGTATTTT
CASSYSTVGTQYF
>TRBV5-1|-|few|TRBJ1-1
TGCGCCAGCAGCTTATGGAGTACTCAGAACACTGAAGCTTTCTTT
CASSLWSTQNTEAFF
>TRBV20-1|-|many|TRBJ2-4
TGCAGTGCTACGAGCTGGTGGGAATTGGCCAAAAACATTCAGTACTTC
CSATSWWELAKNIQYF
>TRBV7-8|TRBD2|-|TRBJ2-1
TGTGCCAGCAGCTTTCTTCTAGCGGGAGGCCGGAATGAGCAGTTCTTC
CASSFLLAGGRNEQFF
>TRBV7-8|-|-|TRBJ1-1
TGTGCCAGCAGCGTGATCTCAGGGGCTCCTACCGCTGAAGCTTTCTTT
CASSVISGAPTAEAFF
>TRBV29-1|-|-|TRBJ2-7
TGCAGCGTTGCGGCGACGCCCAACTACGAGCAGTACTTC
CSVAATPNYEQYF
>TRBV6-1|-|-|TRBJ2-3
TGTGCCAGCAGTGAATCGGTCCTAACAGATACGCAGTATTTT
CASSESVLTDTQYF
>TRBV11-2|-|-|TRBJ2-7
TGTGCCAGCAGCTTAGTGGGCGTAGGAACCTACGAGCAGTACTTC
CASSLVGVGTYEQYF
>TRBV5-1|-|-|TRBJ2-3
TGCGCCAGCAGCTTGGTGGAGGGGAGCACAGATACGCAGTATTTT
CASSLVEGSTDTQYF
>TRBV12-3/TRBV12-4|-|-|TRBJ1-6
TGTGCCAGCAGTTTACAATCTGGAAATTCACCCCTCCACTTT
CASSLQSGNSPLHF
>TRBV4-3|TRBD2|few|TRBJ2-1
TGCGCCAGCAGCCAAGATAGGGTAGCGGGAGCCAATGAGCAGTTCTTC
CASSQDRVAGANEQFF
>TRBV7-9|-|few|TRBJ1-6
TGTGCCAGCAGCTTAGGGGAGTCACCCCTCCACTTT
CASSLGESPLHF
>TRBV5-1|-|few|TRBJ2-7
TGCGCCAGCACATCGGGGCAGGGCACCTACGAGCAGTACTTC
CASTSGQGTYEQYF
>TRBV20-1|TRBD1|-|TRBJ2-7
TGCAGTGCTAGAGGGAGAACCGGACAGGGTATATCCTACGAGCAGTACTTC
CSARGRTGQGISYEQYF